Included here is one T cell receptor (beta chain) sequence, with context. Germline CDR1 and CDR2: SNHLY and FYNNEI. This CDR3 region has 11 residues. V dropped 4 bases and J dropped 4 bases, with 5 bases sitting between them. Generated by immunoSEQ multiplex PCR, the TCRdb table keeps only in-frame clones and is missing some. The sample yields just under 100,000 clones, 85% to 95% seen once. These data are taken from a study of control samples from healthy donors and cancer patients. The clonotype originates from a man aged 18 to 29 in good health. The sample was blood. This chain joins TRBV2 and TRBJ2-7; D is unresolved. The CDR3 sequence is CASSGGYEQYF. The CDR3 coding sequence is TGTGCCAGCAGTGGGGGTTACGAGCAGTACTTC.